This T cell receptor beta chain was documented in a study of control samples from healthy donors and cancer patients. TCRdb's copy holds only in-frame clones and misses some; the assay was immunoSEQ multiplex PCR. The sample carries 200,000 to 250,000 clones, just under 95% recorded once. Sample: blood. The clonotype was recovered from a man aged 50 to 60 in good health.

The CDR3 region has the DNA TGTGCCAGCAGTTTATTAAGGATTTCGCAGTATTTT. It is translated as CASSLLRISQYF. The chain recombines TRBV28 with TRBJ2-3; D gene uncertain. Germline V gene data show CDR1 as MDHEN and CDR2 as SYDVKM. V lost 1 base and J lost 10, with 9 bases in between. The CDR3 runs 12 residues.